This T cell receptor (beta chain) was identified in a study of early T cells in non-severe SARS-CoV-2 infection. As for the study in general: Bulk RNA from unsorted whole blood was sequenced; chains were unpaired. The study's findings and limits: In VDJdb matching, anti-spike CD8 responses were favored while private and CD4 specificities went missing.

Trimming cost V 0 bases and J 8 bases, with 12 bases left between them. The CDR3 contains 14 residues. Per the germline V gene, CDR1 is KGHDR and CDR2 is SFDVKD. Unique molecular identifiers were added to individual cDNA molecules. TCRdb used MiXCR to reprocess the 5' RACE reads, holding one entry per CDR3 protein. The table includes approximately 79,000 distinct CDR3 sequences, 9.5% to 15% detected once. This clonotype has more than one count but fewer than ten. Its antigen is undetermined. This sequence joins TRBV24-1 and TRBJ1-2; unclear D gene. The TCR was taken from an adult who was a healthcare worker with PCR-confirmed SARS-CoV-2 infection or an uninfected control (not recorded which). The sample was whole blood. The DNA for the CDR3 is TGTGCCACCAGTGATTTGAGTCGCTTCACGGGCTACACCTTC. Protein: CATSDLSRFTGYTF.